The T cell receptor (beta chain) described here comes from a study of blood T cell repertoires in COVID-19 (dated by TCRdb to the early 2020s). Concerning the study at large: Samples from collaborators originated in the United States, Italy and Spain and spanned both the acute and convalescent phases of COVID-19. The repertoires were made available in a free public database intended to serve as a resource for research on the immune response to SARS-CoV-2. HLA class I and class II types, where available, came from metadata supplied by the sample provider rather than from assay-based typing. The sample metadata nearly always contained a de-identified subject ID, COVID-19 status, age in years and sex. The prospective study material was composed of cDNA or gDNA derived from T cells, B-cell-depleted T cells, or PBMCs. The dataset comprised deeply sampled blood TCRbeta repertoires from subjects exposed to, actively infected with, or recovered from COVID-19. Samples came from the ongoing ImmuneRACE study (first 160 participants) plus 1,254 subjects from 6 global collaborators. Results the study describes overall, beyond this receptor: Clinical and demographic metadata were provided uncurated, with the amount varying by source and participant.

This clone was observed once. Its binding antigen is unknown. No per-base quality is available; no much larger clone lies one base away. The immunoSEQ Assay, a bias-controlled multiplex PCR, was used to amplify TCRbeta CDR3 regions from genomic DNA. Regarding the original processing steps: Within the assay, amplification of reference gene primers was used to estimate how many nucleated cells each sample contained. To quantify the absolute abundance of each unique TCRbeta CDR3 rearrangement, sequence reads were collapsed and filtered. For each sample, productive Simpson clonality was calculated as the square root of Simpson's diversity index over productive rearrangements. In its TCRdb copy, this immuneACCESS table keeps in-frame sequences only and misses some clones. Where compared with another copy, unresolved V genes explain less than half of these, and the others have no known cause. For V, J and clone size, that table is used; D and trimming come from the DNA. Present in this sample are approximately 210,000 clones, 87% of which were seen just once. The top ten constitute 2% to 2.5% of the sample.

Looking up the germline V gene yields CDR1 LGHNA and CDR2 YSLEER. From cysteine to phenylalanine, the CDR3 is 15 amino acids long. Here the CDR3 DNA is all that survives: 45 bases in frame from base 1. A distance of 15 bases separates the germline ends of V and J, which lose 4 bases and 5 bases respectively. Enrolling through a virtual design, the prospective study's participants ranged in age from about 18 to 89 years and lived across roughly 23 United States geographic areas. In the prospective study, cohorts were assigned on the basis of participant-reported clinical history obtained from a screening survey and a study questionnaire. For ImmuneRACE Cohort 3, a participant was defined as recovered based on two consecutive negative NP/OP PCR tests, clearance by a healthcare professional, or resolution of symptoms. In the prospective study, whole blood, serum and a nasopharyngeal or oropharyngeal swab were collected from each participant by mobile phlebotomists. Additional blood draws and questionnaires over an approximately 2-month period could optionally be provided by prospective study participants. Blood samples from the prospective study were shipped frozen or at room temperature prior to DNA extraction.

The chain joins TRBV4-3 to TRBJ1-5; perhaps TRBD1 is the D gene, with 5 bases matching. The TCR originated in a woman between 25 and 40 years old who had recovered from COVID-19. The sample taken for sequencing was PBMCs or T cells enriched from blood (not recorded which). The nucleotide sequence reads as follows: TGCGCCAGCAGCCTCTGGGGGGTTGAGGATCAGCCCCAGCATTTT. This sequence encodes CASSLWGVEDQPQHF.